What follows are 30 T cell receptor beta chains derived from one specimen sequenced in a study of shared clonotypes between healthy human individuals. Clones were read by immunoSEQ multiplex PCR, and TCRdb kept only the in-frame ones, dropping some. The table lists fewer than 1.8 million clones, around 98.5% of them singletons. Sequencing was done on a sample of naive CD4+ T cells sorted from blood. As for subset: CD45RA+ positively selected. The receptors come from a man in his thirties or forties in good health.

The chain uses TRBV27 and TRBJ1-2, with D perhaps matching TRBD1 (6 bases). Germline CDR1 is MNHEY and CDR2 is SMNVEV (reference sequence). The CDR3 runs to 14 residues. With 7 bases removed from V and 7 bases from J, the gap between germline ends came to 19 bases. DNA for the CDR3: TGTGCCAGCACCCCGGCAGGCGGGGGGCGTGGCTACACCTTC. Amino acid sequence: CASTPAGGGRGYTF.

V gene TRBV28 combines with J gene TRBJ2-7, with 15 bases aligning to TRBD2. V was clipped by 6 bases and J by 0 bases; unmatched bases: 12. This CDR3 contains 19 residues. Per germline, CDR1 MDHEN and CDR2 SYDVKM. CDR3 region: CASSRMGLAGGKSSYEQYF. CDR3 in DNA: TGTGCCAGCAGCCGCATGGGACTAGCGGGAGGAAAAAGCTCCTACGAGCAGTACTTC. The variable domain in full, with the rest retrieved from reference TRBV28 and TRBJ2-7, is DVKVTQSSRYLVKRTGEKVFLECVQDMDHENMFWYRQDPGLGLRLIYFSYDVKMKEKGDIPEGYSVSREKKERFSLILESASTNQTSMYLCASSRMGLAGGKSSYEQYFGPGTRLTVT.

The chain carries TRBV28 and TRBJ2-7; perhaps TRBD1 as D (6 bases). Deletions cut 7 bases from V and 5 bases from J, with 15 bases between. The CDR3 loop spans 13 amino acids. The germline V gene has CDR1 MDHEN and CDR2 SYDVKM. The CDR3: CASTELRGNEQYF. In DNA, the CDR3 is TGTGCCAGCACCGAACTCAGGGGAAACGAGCAGTACTTC.

The CDR3 sequence: CASSLRGGAASNNEQFF. Here the CDR3 DNA reads TGTGCCAGCAGCTTAAGGGGGGGTGCGGCGTCGAACAATGAGCAGTTCTTC. The rearrangement joins TRBV7-6 to TRBJ2-1, with D possibly being TRBD2 (7 bases). The germline V gene has CDR1 SGHVS and CDR2 FNYEAQ. With 2 bases removed from V and 5 bases from J, the gap between germline ends came to 19 bases. CDR3 length: 17 residues.

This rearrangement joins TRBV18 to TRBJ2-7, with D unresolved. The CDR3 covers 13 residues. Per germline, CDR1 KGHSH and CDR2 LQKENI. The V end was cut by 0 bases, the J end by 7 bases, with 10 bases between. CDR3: CASSPPILGEQYF. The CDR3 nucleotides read TGTGCCAGCTCACCACCAATTCTAGGAGAGCAGTACTTC.

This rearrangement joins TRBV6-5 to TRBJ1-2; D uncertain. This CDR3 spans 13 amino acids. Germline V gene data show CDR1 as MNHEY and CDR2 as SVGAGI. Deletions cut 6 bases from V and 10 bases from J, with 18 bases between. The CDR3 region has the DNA TGTGCCAGCAGAATGGGTGGCCTCGAAGACTACACCTTC. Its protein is CASRMGGLEDYTF.

CDR3 in DNA: TGTGCCAGCAGTACCACCGCAGGGATTTACAAAAACATTCAGTACTTC. Translating gives CASSTTAGIYKNIQYF. The V and J genes are TRBV28 and TRBJ2-4, with D perhaps TRBD1 (5 bases). The CDR3 length is 16 residues. CDR1 is MDHEN and CDR2 is SYDVKM in the germline V gene. With 5 bases removed from V and 3 bases from J, the gap between germline ends came to 17 bases.

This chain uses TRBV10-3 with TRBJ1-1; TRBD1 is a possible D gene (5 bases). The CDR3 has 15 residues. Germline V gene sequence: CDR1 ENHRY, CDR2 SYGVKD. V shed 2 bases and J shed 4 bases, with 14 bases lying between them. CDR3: CAISESGRGGTEAFF. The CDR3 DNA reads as TGTGCCATCAGTGAGAGCGGGCGGGGGGGCACTGAAGCTTTCTTT.

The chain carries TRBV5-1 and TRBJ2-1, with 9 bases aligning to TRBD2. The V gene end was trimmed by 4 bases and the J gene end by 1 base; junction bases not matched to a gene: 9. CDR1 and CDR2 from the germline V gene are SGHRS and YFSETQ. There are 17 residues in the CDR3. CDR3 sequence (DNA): TGCGCCAGCAGCCCGGTCACTAGCGGGCAATCCTACAATGAGCAGTTCTTC. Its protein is CASSPVTSGQSYNEQFF.

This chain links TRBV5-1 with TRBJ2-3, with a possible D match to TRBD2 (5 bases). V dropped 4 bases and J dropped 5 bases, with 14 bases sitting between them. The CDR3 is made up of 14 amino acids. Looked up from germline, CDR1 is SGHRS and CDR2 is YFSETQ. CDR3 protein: CASSPASEGDTQYF. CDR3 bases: TGCGCCAGCAGCCCCGCATCTGAGGGAGATACGCAGTATTTT.

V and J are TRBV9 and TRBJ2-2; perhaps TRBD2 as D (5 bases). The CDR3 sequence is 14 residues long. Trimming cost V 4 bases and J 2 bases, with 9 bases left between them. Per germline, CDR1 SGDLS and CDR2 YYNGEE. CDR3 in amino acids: CASSPGVNTGELFF. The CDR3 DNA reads TGTGCCAGCAGCCCCGGGGTAAACACCGGGGAGCTGTTTTTT.

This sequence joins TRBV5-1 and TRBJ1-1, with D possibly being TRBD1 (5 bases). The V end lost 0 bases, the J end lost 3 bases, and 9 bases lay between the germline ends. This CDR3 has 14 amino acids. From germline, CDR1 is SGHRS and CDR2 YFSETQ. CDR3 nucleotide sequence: TGCGCCAGCAGCTTGGGGTCAGGGTACACTGAAGCTTTCTTT. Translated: CASSLGSGYTEAFF. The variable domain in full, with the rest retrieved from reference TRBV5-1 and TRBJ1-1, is KAGVTQTPRYLIKTRGQQVTLSCSPISGHRSVSWYQQTPGQGLQFLFEYFSETQRNKGNFPGRFSGRQFSNSRSEMNVSTLELGDSALYLCASSLGSGYTEAFFGQGTRLTVV.

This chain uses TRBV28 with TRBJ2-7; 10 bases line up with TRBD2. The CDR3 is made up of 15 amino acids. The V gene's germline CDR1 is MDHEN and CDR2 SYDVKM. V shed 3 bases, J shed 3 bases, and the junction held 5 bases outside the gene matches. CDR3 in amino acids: CASSFSGLAIYEQYF. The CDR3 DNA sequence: TGTGCCAGCAGTTTCTCGGGACTAGCGATCTACGAGCAGTACTTC.

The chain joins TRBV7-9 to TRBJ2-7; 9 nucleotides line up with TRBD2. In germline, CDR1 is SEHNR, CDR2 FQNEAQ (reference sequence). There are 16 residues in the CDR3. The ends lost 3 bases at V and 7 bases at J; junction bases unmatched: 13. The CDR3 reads CASSFKRREGPGEQYF. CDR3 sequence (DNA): TGTGCCAGCAGCTTCAAGCGGCGGGAGGGTCCCGGGGAGCAGTACTTC.

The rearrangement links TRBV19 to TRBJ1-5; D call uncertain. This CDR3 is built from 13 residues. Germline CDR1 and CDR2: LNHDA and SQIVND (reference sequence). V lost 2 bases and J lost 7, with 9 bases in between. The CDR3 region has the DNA TGTGCCAGTAGTATAAAGGTGGGGCAGCCCCAGCATTTT. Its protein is CASSIKVGQPQHF. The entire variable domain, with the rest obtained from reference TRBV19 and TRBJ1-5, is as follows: DGGITQSPKYLFRKEGQNVTLSCEQNLNHDAMYWYRQDPGQGLRLIYYSQIVNDFQKGDIAEGYSVSREKKESFPLTVTSAQKNPTAFYLCASSIKVGQPQHFGDGTRLSIL.

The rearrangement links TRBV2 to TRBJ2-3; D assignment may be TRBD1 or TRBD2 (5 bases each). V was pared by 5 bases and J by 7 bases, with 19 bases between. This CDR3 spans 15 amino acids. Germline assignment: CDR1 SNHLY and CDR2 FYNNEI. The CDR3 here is CASSSNEGLGNTQYF. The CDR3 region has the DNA TGTGCCAGCAGTTCTAATGAGGGGCTGGGAAATACGCAGTATTTT.

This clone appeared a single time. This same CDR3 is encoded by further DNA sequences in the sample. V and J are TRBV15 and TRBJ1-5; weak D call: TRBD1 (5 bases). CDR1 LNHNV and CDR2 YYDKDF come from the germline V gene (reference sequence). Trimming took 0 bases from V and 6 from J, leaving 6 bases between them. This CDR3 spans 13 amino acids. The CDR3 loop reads CATSRDRAQPQHF. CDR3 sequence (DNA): TGTGCCACCAGCAGAGACAGGGCTCAGCCCCAGCATTTT.

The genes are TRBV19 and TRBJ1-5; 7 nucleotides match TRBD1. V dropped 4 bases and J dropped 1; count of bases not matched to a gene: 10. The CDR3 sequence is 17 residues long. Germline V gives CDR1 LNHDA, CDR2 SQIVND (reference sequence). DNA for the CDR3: TGTGCCAGTAGTACTCACCTCGGGACAGCCAGCAATCAGCCCCAGCATTTT. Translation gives CASSTHLGTASNQPQHF.

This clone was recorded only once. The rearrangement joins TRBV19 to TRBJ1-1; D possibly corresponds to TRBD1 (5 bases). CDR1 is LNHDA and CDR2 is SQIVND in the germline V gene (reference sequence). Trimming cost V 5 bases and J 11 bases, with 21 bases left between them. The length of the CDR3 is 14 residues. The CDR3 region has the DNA TGTGCCAGTAGTCTATACTCGACAGTTGGACTGGCTTTCTTT. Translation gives CASSLYSTVGLAFF.

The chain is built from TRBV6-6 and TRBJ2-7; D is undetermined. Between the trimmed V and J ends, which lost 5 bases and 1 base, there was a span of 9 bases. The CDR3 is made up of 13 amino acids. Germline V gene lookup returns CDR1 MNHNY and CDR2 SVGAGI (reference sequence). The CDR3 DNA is TGTGCCAGCAGTCGCGCTGAGTCCTACGAGCAGTACTTC. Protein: CASSRAESYEQYF.

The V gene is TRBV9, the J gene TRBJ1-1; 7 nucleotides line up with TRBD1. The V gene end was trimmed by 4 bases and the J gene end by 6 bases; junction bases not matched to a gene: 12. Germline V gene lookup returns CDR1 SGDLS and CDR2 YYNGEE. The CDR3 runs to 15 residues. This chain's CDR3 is CASSSQELGGSEAFF. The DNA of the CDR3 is TGTGCCAGCAGCTCTCAGGAGTTAGGGGGCTCTGAAGCTTTCTTT.

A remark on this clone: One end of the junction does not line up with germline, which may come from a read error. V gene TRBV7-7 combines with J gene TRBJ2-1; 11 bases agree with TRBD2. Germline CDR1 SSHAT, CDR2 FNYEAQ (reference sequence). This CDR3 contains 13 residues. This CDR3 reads CASSFLAGGEQFF. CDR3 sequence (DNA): TGTGCTAGCAGCTTTCTAGCGGGAGGTGAGCAGTTCTTC.

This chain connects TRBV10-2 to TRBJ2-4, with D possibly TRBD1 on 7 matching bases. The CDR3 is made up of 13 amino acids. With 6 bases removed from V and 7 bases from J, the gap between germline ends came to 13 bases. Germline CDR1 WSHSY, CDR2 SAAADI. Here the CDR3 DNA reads TGCGCCAGCAGGGAGGGACAGCGGAACATTCAGTACTTC. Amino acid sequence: CASREGQRNIQYF.

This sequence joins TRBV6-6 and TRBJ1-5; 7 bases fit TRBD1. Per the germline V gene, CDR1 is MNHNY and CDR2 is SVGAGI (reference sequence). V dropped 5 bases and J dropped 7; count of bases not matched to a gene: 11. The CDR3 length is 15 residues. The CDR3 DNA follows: TGTGCCAGCAGTAGGGACAGTCCGGCGGGGCAGCCCCAGCATTTT. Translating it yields CASSRDSPAGQPQHF.

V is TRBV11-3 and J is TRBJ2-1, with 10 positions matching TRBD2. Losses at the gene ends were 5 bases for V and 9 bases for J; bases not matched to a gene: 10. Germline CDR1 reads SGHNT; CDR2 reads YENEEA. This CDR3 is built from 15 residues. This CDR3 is CASSPTGLAVGEQFF. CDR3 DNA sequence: TGTGCCAGCAGCCCAACAGGACTAGCGGTCGGTGAGCAGTTCTTC.

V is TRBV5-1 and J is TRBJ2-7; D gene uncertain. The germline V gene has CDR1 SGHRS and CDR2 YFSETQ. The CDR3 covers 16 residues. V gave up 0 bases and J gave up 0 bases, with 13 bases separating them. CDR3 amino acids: CASSLVSSQISYEQYF. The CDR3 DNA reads TGCGCCAGCAGCTTGGTTTCAAGCCAAATCTCCTACGAGCAGTACTTC.

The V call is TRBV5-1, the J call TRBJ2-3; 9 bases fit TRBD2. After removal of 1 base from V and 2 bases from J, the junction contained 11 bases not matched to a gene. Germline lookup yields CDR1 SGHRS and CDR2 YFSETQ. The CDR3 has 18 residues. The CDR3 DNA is TGCGCCAGCAGCTTGTTTCGACCCAGCGGGAGGTACACAGATACGCAGTATTTT. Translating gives CASSLFRPSGRYTDTQYF.

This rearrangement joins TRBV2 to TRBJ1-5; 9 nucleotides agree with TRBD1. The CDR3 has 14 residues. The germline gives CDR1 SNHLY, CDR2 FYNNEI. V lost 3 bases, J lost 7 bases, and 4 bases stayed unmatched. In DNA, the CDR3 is TGTGCCAGCAGTGACGAGACAGGGGGACAGCCCCAGCATTTT. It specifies CASSDETGGQPQHF.

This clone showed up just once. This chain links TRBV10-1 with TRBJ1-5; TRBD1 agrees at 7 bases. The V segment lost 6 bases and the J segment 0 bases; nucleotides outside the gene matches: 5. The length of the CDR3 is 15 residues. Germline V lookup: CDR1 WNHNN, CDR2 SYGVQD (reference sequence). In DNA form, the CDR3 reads TGCGCCAGCAGAAAACAGGGGAATAGCAATCAGCCCCAGCATTTT. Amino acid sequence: CASRKQGNSNQPQHF.

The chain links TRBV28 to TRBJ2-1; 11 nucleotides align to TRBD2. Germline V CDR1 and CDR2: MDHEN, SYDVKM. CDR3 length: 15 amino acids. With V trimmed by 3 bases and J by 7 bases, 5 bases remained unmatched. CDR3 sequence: CASSFLAGGVNEQFF. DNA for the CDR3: TGTGCCAGCAGTTTCCTAGCGGGAGGCGTGAATGAGCAGTTCTTC.